The 9 T cell receptor beta chains listed next were all sequenced from one sample in a study of lymphopenia after photon versus proton radiotherapy. Measured with immunoSEQ multiplex PCR; TCRdb has only the in-frame clones, and not every one. The data contain tens of thousands of clones, around 80% of them singletons. This sample comprised peripheral blood, obtained from a patient treated with proton-based radiotherapy. Source of these receptors: a man in his 60s with pancreatic cancer.

The V and J genes are TRBV6-5 and TRBJ1-5, with D hard to call. Germline V gives CDR1 MNHEY, CDR2 SVGAGI. The CDR3 runs to 15 residues. Deletions cut 2 bases from V and 0 bases from J, with 8 bases between. The CDR3: CASSYDHYSNQPQHF. The CDR3 DNA reads TGTGCCAGCAGTTACGATCACTATAGCAATCAGCCCCAGCATTTT.

The chain recombines TRBV5-6 with TRBJ1-1; perhaps TRBD1 as D (5 bases). This CDR3 has 16 residues. Deletions cut 6 bases from V and 1 base from J, with 19 bases between. The germline gives CDR1 SGHDT, CDR2 YYEEEE. The DNA for the CDR3 is TGTGCCAGCACCGATGGACCGGGGGACCCGAACACTGAAGCTTTCTTT. Translated, it gives CASTDGPGDPNTEAFF.

The genes are TRBV28 and TRBJ2-3, with D perhaps matching TRBD1 or TRBD2 (6 bases each). The V and J ends lost 3 bases and 3 bases respectively, with 22 bases between them. CDR3 length: 18 residues. Germline V lookup: CDR1 MDHEN, CDR2 SYDVKM. The CDR3 DNA reads TGTGCCAGCAGTTTCCCGGGTGGGACGGGGGCGAGTACAGATACGCAGTATTTT. Translation: CASSFPGGTGASTDTQYF.

The V call is TRBV14, the J call TRBJ2-2; D not certain. V was pared by 4 bases and J by 5 bases, with 14 bases between. Germline CDR1 reads SGHDN; CDR2 reads FVKESK. The CDR3 covers 15 residues. The CDR3 loop reads CASSLRAVGTGELFF. CDR3 DNA sequence: TGTGCCAGCAGCCTCCGGGCCGTTGGGACCGGGGAGCTGTTTTTT.

The chain couples TRBV27 to TRBJ2-3; perhaps TRBD2 as D (7 bases). Trimming shortened V by 5 bases and J by 6 bases, and 30 bases separated the two germline ends. Germline-derived CDR1 and CDR2 are MNHEY and SMNVEV (reference sequence). CDR3 size: 19 residues. DNA of the CDR3: TGTGCCAGCAGTATCCTACAGGGTATGGGGGGGTTGAAAACGGATACGCAGTATTTT. Translated, it gives CASSILQGMGGLKTDTQYF.

The sample holds a few counts of this clone. This chain uses TRBV11-2 with TRBJ2-1; D not certain. V lost 5 bases and J lost 6, with 8 bases in between. CDR1 and CDR2 from the germline V gene are SGHAT and FQNNGV. The CDR3 is made up of 12 amino acids. DNA for the CDR3: TGTGCCAGCAGCGGAGTGGGCAATGAGCAGTTCTTC. Translation gives CASSGVGNEQFF. The variable domain in full, with the rest retrieved from reference TRBV11-2 and TRBJ2-1, is EAGVAQSPRYKIIEKRQSVAFWCNPISGHATLYWYQQILGQGPKLLIQFQNNGVVDDSQLPKDRFSAERLKGVDSTLKIQPAKLEDSAVYLCASSGVGNEQFFGPGTRLTVL.

The CDR3 loop is CASSLGTGGAFF. CDR3 nucleotides: TGTGCCAGCAGTTTAGGAACAGGGGGAGCTTTCTTT. J is TRBJ1-1 and V is TRBV28; the match to TRBD1 covers 8 bases. The length of the CDR3 is 12 residues. Germline CDR1 reads MDHEN; CDR2 reads SYDVKM. The V segment lost 2 bases and the J segment 10 bases; nucleotides outside the gene matches: 3.

The genes are TRBV28 and TRBJ1-1, with a tentative D call TRBD1 (5 bases). Germline CDR1 MDHEN, CDR2 SYDVKM. V dropped 3 bases and J dropped 11 bases, with 16 bases sitting between them. The CDR3 is made up of 13 amino acids. CDR3 sequence: CASSFGGSFRAFF. Here the CDR3 DNA reads TGTGCCAGCAGTTTTGGGGGGTCCTTTAGGGCTTTCTTT.

The chain employs TRBV2 and TRBJ2-1, with 10 bases that match TRBD2. J gave up 6 bases and V 6 bases, and 8 bases lay outside the gene matches. CDR3 size: 15 residues. CDR1 SNHLY and CDR2 FYNNEI come from the germline V gene. In DNA form, the CDR3 reads TGTGCCAGCAGCGCCGCGACTAGCGGGTCCAATGAGCAGTTCTTC. Protein: CASSAATSGSNEQFF.